The entry below gives a single TCR beta chain sequence along with its context. No antigen is known for it. These data belong to a study of T cell responses to AZD1222 COVID-19 vaccine. Study-level points and caveats: As reported, nearly half of all spike-specific TCRs target variant regions that are unmutated. Vaccination with two AZD1222 doses was followed by a rise in Spike-specific TCR breadth and depth.

Measured with immunoSEQ multiplex PCR; TCRdb has only the in-frame clones, and not every one. The sample consists of roughly 120,000 clones, around nine tenths of them appearing once. Pooling covered second doses at about 4 or about 12 weeks. With 1 base removed from V and 4 bases from J, the gap between germline ends came to 7 bases. The CDR3 sequence is 13 residues long. Germline V gene data show CDR1 as LGHDT and CDR2 as YNNKEL (reference sequence). Material: peripheral blood, obtained 28 days after the second AZD1222 dose. The TCR was taken from an adult who received the AZD1222 COVID-19 vaccine. This chain joins TRBV3-1 (or the pseudogene TRBV3-2) and TRBJ1-2; no clear D gene. This CDR3 reads CASSQADRYGYTF. The CDR3 bases are TGTGCCAGCAGCCAAGCCGACCGCTATGGCTACACCTTC.